This note documents a single T cell receptor beta chain sequence. Antigen: not known. In germline, CDR1 is KGHSH, CDR2 LQKENI. V lost 1 base, J lost 4 bases, and 10 bases lay in between. The CDR3 loop spans 15 amino acids. Repertoires were generated with immunoSEQ multiplex PCR, while TCRdb's copy carries only in-frame clones and drops some. The table has 45,000 to 55,000 clones, approximately 73% seen once; the top ten hold around 15%. Each patient's relapse followed autologous stem cell transplantation, and brentuximab vedotin exposure varied. The data are from a study of PD-1 blockade in classical Hodgkin lymphoma. Findings and limits, study-wide: It was reported that newly diagnosed patients had less baseline TCR diversity than healthy donors.

The sequencing here drew on peripheral blood mononuclear cells (PBMCs), taken before the second cycle of nivolumab. The V gene is TRBV18, the J gene TRBJ2-2, with D hard to call. The receptor comes from a human donor with classical Hodgkin lymphoma. CDR3 nucleotides: TGTGCCAGCTCACCACTGTCGAGTCCCACCGGGGAGCTGTTTTTT. Protein: CASSPLSSPTGELFF.